A single T cell receptor beta chain is shown here with its context. Its antigen is undetermined. The sample holds other DNA sequences that translate to the same CDR3. The germline CDR1 and CDR2 sequences are GTSNPN and SVGIG (reference sequence). Trimming shortened V by 0 bases and J by 1 base, and 7 bases separated the two germline ends. The CDR3 has 15 residues. TCRdb's copy holds only in-frame clones and misses some; the assay was immunoSEQ multiplex PCR. The sample includes approximately 300,000 clones, 86% of them seen just once. The data were obtained in a study of Ad26.COV2.S vaccination and SARS-CoV-2 variants. The treatment was: over 15 received Ad26.COV2.S at low or high dose, single or two shots; about 5 received placebo; per-sample allocation not given. Repertoires come from day 63 after the first vaccine or placebo injection. Vaccination used an Ad26 vector expressing Wuhan-strain SARS-CoV-2 spike.

Whole-study findings and limits: Total responses of T cells may have been underestimated by the analyses of TCR breadth and depth. Whether participants received vaccine or placebo, their non-spike TCR breadth was similar.

The J gene is TRBJ2-6, the V gene TRBV30; tentative D call: TRBD2 (5 bases). The material was peripheral blood, obtained in a trial of Ad26.COV2.S vaccine versus placebo. This clonotype originated in a person aged 18-60 years who received the Ad26.COV2.S COVID-19 vaccine or a placebo. DNA for the CDR3: TGTGCCTGGAGTGTACGAGGGTCTGGGGCCAACGTCCTGACTTTC. Translation gives CAWSVRGSGANVLTF.